This TCR beta chain was sequenced for a study of blood T cell repertoires in COVID-19. Across the whole study: The United States, Italy and Spain provided the acute and convalescent COVID-19 samples. The analysed material was cDNA or gDNA that came from T cells, B-cell-depleted T cells, or PBMCs.

Per the germline V gene, CDR1 is SGHTA and CDR2 is FQGTGA. The CDR3 is made up of 14 amino acids. V lost 5 bases and J lost 5, with 15 bases in between. Authors' analysis steps: Amplification with reference gene primers provided the estimates of nucleated cell counts. Produced via immunoSEQ multiplex PCR; TCRdb's table is partial and in-frame only. V and J calls and clone size are given by that table; D and trimming were obtained from the DNA. The sample includes about 100,000 clones, around 83% of them seen just once. J is TRBJ1-2 and V is TRBV7-3; TRBD1 might be the D (6 bases). Specimen: peripheral blood. This receptor was identified in a man between 65 and 85 years old with acute or convalescent COVID-19. CDR3 amino acids: CASSAGTYRYGYTF. The CDR3 DNA is TGTGCCAGCAGCGCCGGGACATACAGGTATGGCTACACCTTC.